This TCR beta chain was identified during a study of shared clonotypes between healthy human individuals. Regarding this clone: As yet, its antigen is unknown.

This CDR3 region has 13 residues. Germline values: CDR1 SGDLS, CDR2 YYNGEE. Deletions cut 5 bases from V and 5 bases from J, with 10 bases between. Only CD45RO-negative cells positively selected for CCR7 counted as naive CD8 cells, so terminally differentiated effector memory CD45RA+ cells were excluded. This table comes from immunoSEQ multiplex PCR, and its TCRdb copy is limited to in-frame clones, with some not included. Among fewer than 1 million clones listed, 90% to 97% were seen once. Notes on the study in general: Rarefaction exposed incomplete sorted-subset sequencing despite large depth.

This rearrangement joins TRBV9 to TRBJ2-2; D remains unclear. The clonotype was recovered from a man aged 25 to 40 in good health. The sample was naive CD8+ T cells sorted from blood. This chain's CDR3 is CASSYTGTGELFF. The CDR3 nucleotides are TGTGCCAGCAGTTATACGGGTACCGGGGAGCTGTTTTTT. The full variable domain, its missing parts supplied by reference TRBV9 and TRBJ2-2, is DSGVTQTPKHLITATGQRVTLRCSPRSGDLSVYWYQQSLDQGLQFLIQYYNGEERAKGNILERFSAQQFPDLHSELNLSSLELGDSALYFCASSYTGTGELFFGEGSRLTVL.